This TCR beta chain was obtained from a study of metastatic and nonmetastatic thyroid tumors. Study context: Where malignant and benign thyroid patients were concerned, repertoires were compared across blood and tumor or nodule tissue.

Study-wide results and limits: Benign nodules reportedly had significantly lower TCR beta diversity than malignant thyroid tumors in blood and tumor.

With respect to this clone: The antigen remains undetermined.

Nobody among the patients had been given any treatment before thyroid surgery. TCRdb reassembled clones from the PCR reads with MiXCR. The table has 30,000 to 40,000 clones, roughly 36% seen once. Germline CDR1 is SGHTA and CDR2 is FQGTGA. With 4 bases removed from V and 5 bases from J, the gap between germline ends came to 12 bases. The length of the CDR3 is 14 residues. The TCR comes from a female donor with papillary thyroid cancer or a benign thyroid nodule (not recorded which). Some clones in this sample may be carry-over from other donors' samples. The gene calls are TRBV7-3 and TRBJ2-1; D is ambiguous. Sequencing input: tumor tissue. The CDR3 bases are TGTGCCAGCAGCTCAACGTCCACCAACAATGAGCAGTTCTTC. Translated: CASSSTSTNNEQFF.